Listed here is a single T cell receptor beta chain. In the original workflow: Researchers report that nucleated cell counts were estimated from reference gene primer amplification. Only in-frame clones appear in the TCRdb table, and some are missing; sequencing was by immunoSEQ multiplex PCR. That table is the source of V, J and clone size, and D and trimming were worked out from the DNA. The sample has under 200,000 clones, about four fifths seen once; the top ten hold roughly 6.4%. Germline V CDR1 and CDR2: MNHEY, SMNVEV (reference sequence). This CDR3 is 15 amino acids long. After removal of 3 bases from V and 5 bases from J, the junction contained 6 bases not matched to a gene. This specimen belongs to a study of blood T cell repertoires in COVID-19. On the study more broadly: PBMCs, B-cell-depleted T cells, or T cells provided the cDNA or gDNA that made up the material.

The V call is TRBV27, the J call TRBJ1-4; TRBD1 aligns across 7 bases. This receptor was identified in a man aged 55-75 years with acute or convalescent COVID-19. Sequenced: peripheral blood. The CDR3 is CASSFSGGENEKLFF. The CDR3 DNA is TGTGCCAGCAGTTTTTCAGGGGGAGAGAATGAAAAACTGTTTTTT. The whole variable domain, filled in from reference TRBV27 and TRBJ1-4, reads EAQVTQNPRYLITVTGKKLTVTCSQNMNHEYMSWYRQDPGLGLRQIYYSMNVEVTDKGDVPEGYKVSRKEKRNFPLILESPSPNQTSLYFCASSFSGGENEKLFFGSGTQLSVL.